This is a list of T cell receptor beta chains from one sample in a study of cytomegalovirus exposure and HLA in healthy donors. Here immunoSEQ multiplex PCR was the method, and the copy in TCRdb shows in-frame clones only, minus some. The data contain 190,000 or so clones, around 83% of them singletons. Sequenced material: PBMCs. Receptors were obtained from a middle-aged man in good health and CMV-seronegative. Each CDR3 is given with its conserved first and last residue. The D gene is left open where the match is weak. Clone sizes are given selectively: once, few, many, or a class where the clone is expanded.

CDR3 protein | CDR3 DNA | V gene | clone size | J gene | D gene
CASSQVAVGDTQYF | TGCGCCAGCAGCCAGGTGGCCGTTGGAGATACGCAGTATTTT | TRBV4-3 | NA | TRBJ2-3 | NA
CASSPVDRGPNTEAFF | TGTGCCAGCTCACCAGTCGACAGGGGGCCGAACACTGAAGCTTTCTTT | TRBV18 | NA | TRBJ1-1 | TRBD1
CASSRSTGNYGYTF | TGCGCCAGCAGCCGCTCGACAGGGAACTATGGCTACACCTTC | TRBV4-1 | few | TRBJ1-2 | TRBD1
CASSLWVAGLAKNIQYF | TGTGCCAGCAGCTTATGGGTGGCGGGTTTAGCCAAAAACATTCAGTACTTC | TRBV11-2 | NA | TRBJ2-4 | NA
CASSQDQGVYGYTF | TGCGCCAGCAGCCAAGATCAAGGGGTCTATGGCTACACCTTC | TRBV4-1 | NA | TRBJ1-2 | NA
CASSLGGDSNQPQHF | TGTGCCAGCAGCTTGGGGGGAGATAGCAATCAGCCCCAGCATTTT | TRBV7-9 | few | TRBJ1-5 | NA
CASSLIASGGGSSYNEQFF | TGTGCCAGCAGCTTAATCGCTAGCGGGGGGGGGAGCTCCTACAATGAGCAGTTCTTC | TRBV7-3 | NA | TRBJ2-1 | TRBD2
CASSLRTSVAYEQYF | TGTGCCAGCAGCTTACGGACTAGCGTTGCATACGAGCAGTACTTC | TRBV5-6 | NA | TRBJ2-7 | TRBD2
CSSSLQGGVEKLFF | TGTTCCAGCAGCTTACAGGGAGGGGTTGAAAAACTGTTTTTT | TRBV7-9 | NA | TRBJ1-4 | NA
CASSPPRRGSYEQYF | TGTGCCAGCAGTCCCCCCCGACGGGGTTCCTACGAGCAGTACTTC | TRBV27 | NA | TRBJ2-7 | NA
CAWSGRAYNEQFF | TGTGCCTGGAGCGGGAGGGCCTACAATGAGCAGTTCTTC | TRBV30 | NA | TRBJ2-1 | TRBD2